These 3 T cell receptor beta chains came from one sample sequenced in a study of blood T cell repertoires in COVID-19. TCRdb keeps only in-frame clones here, not all; method: immunoSEQ multiplex PCR. The table has under 200,000 clones, roughly 84% seen once. The specimen sequenced was peripheral blood. The receptors were sampled from a man in his fifties or sixties with active or convalescent COVID-19.

A few counts support this clone. CDR3 DNA sequence: TGTGCCACCAGCCCAGGGCGCGGGACAGGGATAGAGACCCAGTACTTC. Translation gives CATSPGRGTGIETQYF. The chain has TRBV15 and TRBJ2-5, with TRBD1 matching 9 bases. The V gene end was trimmed by 5 bases and the J gene end by 4 bases; junction bases not matched to a gene: 11. CDR1 and CDR2 from the germline V gene are LNHNV and YYDKDF (reference sequence). There are 16 residues in the CDR3.

The V and J genes are TRBV12-5 and TRBJ2-1; TRBD2 matches 13 bases. V trimming: 9 bases; J trimming: 2 bases; junction bases outside the gene matches: 4. This CDR3 has 15 residues. Looked up from germline, CDR1 is LGHNT and CDR2 is FRNRAP. As DNA, the CDR3 is TGTGCTAGCCAGGGACTAGCGGGAACCTACAATGAGCAGTTCTTC. Protein: CASQGLAGTYNEQFF.

V is TRBV7-2 and J is TRBJ2-2; D might be TRBD1 (5 bases). The CDR3 length is 15 residues. Trimming removed 6 bases from V and 4 bases from J, with 15 bases in between. Germline V gives CDR1 SGHTA, CDR2 FQGNSA. CDR3 sequence: CASRPYPRATGELFF. The CDR3 nucleotides read TGTGCCAGCAGACCATATCCCAGGGCCACCGGGGAGCTGTTTTTT. Together with reference TRBV7-2 and TRBJ2-2, the CDR3 gives the full variable domain: GAGVSQSPSNKVTEKGKDVELRCDPISGHTALYWYRQSLGQGLEFLIYFQGNSAPDKSGLPSDRFSAERTGGSVSTLTIQRTQQEDSAVYLCASRPYPRATGELFFGEGSRLTVL.